This T cell receptor beta chain derives from a study of shared clonotypes between healthy human individuals. Study summary: Each donor contributed plates that comprised three CD4 naive, three CD4 memory, two CD8 naive and one CD8 memory. Study outcomes and limitations: For naive CD4 cells, roughly 5% of clonotypes were shared across a few donors. Compared with memory subsets, naive subsets generally had larger estimated richness. Only blood was sampled, and tissue TCR repertoires likely differ from blood ones.

The repertoire was sequenced with immunoSEQ multiplex PCR; TCRdb's copy has only in-frame clones and lacks some. The sample records some 1.1 million clones, approximately 80% being singletons. The CDR3 is made up of 14 amino acids. J lost 4 bases, V lost 0 bases, and 2 bases had no gene match. Germline V gene lookup returns CDR1 SGDLS and CDR2 YYNGEE. A remark on this clone: Its antigen is not known.

This sequence joins TRBV9 and TRBJ1-2; TRBD1 matches at 8 bases. This TCR was recovered from a man aged 18 to 35 in good health. Some clones in this sample may be carry-over from other donors' samples. The specimen sequenced was memory CD4+ T cells from PBMCs. The subset denotes: CD45RA-negative fraction. CDR3 bases: TGTGCCAGCAGCGTAGGGACAGGGACCTATGGCTACACCTTC. Translated: CASSVGTGTYGYTF.